These 9 T cell receptor beta chains came from one sample sequenced in a study of blood T cell repertoires in COVID-19. Clones were read by immunoSEQ multiplex PCR, and TCRdb kept only the in-frame ones, dropping some. The sample contains more than 300,000 clones, more than 85% of which appear only once. Sequencing was performed on PBMCs or T cells enriched from blood (not recorded which). Receptors originate from a woman under 40 who had recovered from COVID-19.

This sequence joins TRBV7-7 and TRBJ2-3, with D possibly TRBD2 on 5 matching bases. Germline CDR1 SSHAT, CDR2 FNYEAQ (reference sequence). The CDR3 extends over 13 amino acids. The CDR3 nucleotides are TGTGCTAGCGCAAGCGGACGCACAGATACGCAGTATTTT. Amino acids: CASASGRTDTQYF.

A word on this clone: Other DNA variants within this sample encode the same CDR3. J is TRBJ2-7 and V is TRBV6-5, with D tentatively TRBD1 (6 bases). The V gene lost 3 bases and the J gene lost 4 bases, with 10 bases spanning the gap. CDR3 size: 13 residues. The germline gives CDR1 MNHEY, CDR2 SVGAGI. CDR3 in amino acids: CASSYRQGYEQYF. The CDR3 DNA follows: TGTGCCAGCAGTTATCGGCAGGGGTACGAGCAGTACTTC.

J is TRBJ2-3 and V is TRBV21-1; the D call TRBD1 from the table was never checked on the DNA. TRBV21-1 is a pseudogene segment. This CDR3 is built from 15 residues. The CDR3 spells CASSPDRVIGDTQYF. As DNA, the CDR3 is TGTGCCAGCAGCCCCGACAGGGTTATAGGGGATACGCAGTATTTT.

This chain uses TRBV7-3 with TRBJ1-5; the D is unclear. Germline lookup yields CDR1 SGHTA and CDR2 FQGTGA. The CDR3 consists of 15 residues. Trimming cost V 2 bases and J 5 bases, with 13 bases left between them. Written as DNA, the CDR3 is TGTGCCAGCAGCTTAGGTCCCCCGGAGTATCAGCCCCAGCATTTT. Translated, it gives CASSLGPPEYQPQHF.

This clone was observed once. The chain is built from TRBV5-1 and TRBJ1-5; D is possibly TRBD1 (6 bases). Trimming took off 2 bases at V and 5 bases at J, with 11 bases between the two ends. Germline V gene lookup returns CDR1 SGHRS and CDR2 YFSETQ. The CDR3 contains 14 residues. The CDR3 nucleotides read TGCGCCAGCAGCTTAGGGACACCCGATCAGCCCCAGCATTTT. This translates into CASSLGTPDQPQHF. Looking up the rest from reference TRBV5-1 and TRBJ1-5 gives the full variable domain: KAGVTQTPRYLIKTRGQQVTLSCSPISGHRSVSWYQQTPGQGLQFLFEYFSETQRNKGNFPGRFSGRQFSNSRSEMNVSTLELGDSALYLCASSLGTPDQPQHFGDGTRLSIL.

The gene calls are TRBV27 and TRBJ2-5, with TRBD2 matching 12 bases. The V segment lost 5 bases and the J segment 5 bases; nucleotides outside the gene matches: 9. The CDR3 runs to 16 residues. Germline lookup yields CDR1 MNHEY and CDR2 SMNVEV (reference sequence). The CDR3: CASSPIGLAGGETQYF. CDR3 nucleotide sequence: TGTGCCAGCAGTCCCATCGGGCTAGCGGGAGGGGAGACCCAGTACTTC.

This clone has a handful of counts. V gene TRBV27 combines with J gene TRBJ2-7, with D possibly being TRBD2 (6 bases). Germline-derived CDR1 and CDR2 are MNHEY and SMNVEV (reference sequence). The CDR3 contains 16 residues. The V end lost 0 bases, the J end lost 4 bases, and 16 bases lay between the germline ends. CDR3 loop: CASSLSSGRDPYEQYF. CDR3 in DNA: TGTGCCAGCAGTTTATCTTCGGGGCGGGACCCGTACGAGCAGTACTTC.

V is TRBV27 and J is TRBJ1-5, with D possibly matching TRBD1 (5 bases). This CDR3 has 14 amino acids. V was clipped by 4 bases and J by 1 base, with 8 bases between them. CDR1 is MNHEY and CDR2 is SMNVEV in the germline V gene (reference sequence). The CDR3 loop reads CASSSRQSNQPQHF. CDR3 coding DNA: TGTGCCAGCAGTTCGAGACAGAGCAATCAGCCCCAGCATTTT.

In DNA form, the CDR3 reads TGTGCCAGTAGTATGACGGCGGGGGGACGCAGCACAGATACGCAGTATTTT. Translation: CASSMTAGGRSTDTQYF. The J gene is TRBJ2-3, the V gene TRBV19; TRBD2 matches at 8 bases. Losses at the gene ends were 3 bases for V and 0 bases for J; bases not matched to a gene: 8. The CDR3 consists of 17 residues. Germline V gene lookup returns CDR1 LNHDA and CDR2 SQIVND (reference sequence).